What follows are 5 T cell receptor beta chains derived from one specimen sequenced in a study of T-cell memory formation after mild COVID-19. Using its own MiXCR run on the 5' RACE reads, TCRdb lists one record per CDR3 protein. Among fewer than 500,000 distinct CDR3 sequences listed, 20% to 30% were seen once. The sample consisted of PBMCs or a T cell subset sorted from them (not recorded which). Receptors were obtained from an adult woman who had mild COVID-19 (a few samples of this study predate the infection). Cell type and time point are not known.

There are a few counts of this clonotype. The chain links TRBV7-9 to TRBJ2-2, with D perhaps given as TRBD1 or TRBD2 (5 bases each). The CDR3 sequence is 16 residues long. The germline V gene encodes CDR1 SEHNR and CDR2 FQNEAQ (reference sequence). Trimming took 2 bases from V and 7 from J, leaving 17 bases between them. The CDR3 reads CASSLTPPGTVGELFF. The CDR3 region has the DNA TGTGCCAGCAGCTTAACCCCCCCAGGGACGGTCGGGGAGCTGTTTTTT.

The rearrangement links TRBV6-1 to TRBJ2-3; weak D call: TRBD1 (6 bases). The V and J ends lost 8 bases and 9 bases respectively, with 9 bases between them. The CDR3 is made up of 10 amino acids. Germline V gene sequence: CDR1 MNHNS, CDR2 SASEGT. The CDR3 DNA reads TGTGCCAGCGTGGGGACAACGCAGTATTTT. It is translated as CASVGTTQYF.

CDR3: CASSPQGSGNTIYF. The CDR3 DNA reads as TGTGCCAGCAGTCCACAGGGCTCTGGAAACACCATATATTTT. The genes are TRBV6-5 and TRBJ1-3, with D tentatively TRBD1 (6 bases). Germline V gives CDR1 MNHEY, CDR2 SVGAGI. This CDR3 spans 14 amino acids. Trimming took 5 bases from V and 0 from J, leaving 8 bases between them.

The J gene is TRBJ2-1, the V gene TRBV7-9, with 7 nucleotides matching TRBD1. This CDR3 is 14 amino acids long. V was pared by 5 bases and J by 2 bases, with 3 bases of the junction left unmatched. Germline V lookup: CDR1 SEHNR, CDR2 FQNEAQ (reference sequence). The CDR3, as DNA: TGTGCCAGCAGCGTAGGACAGGCCTACAATGAGCAGTTCTTC. Its protein product is CASSVGQAYNEQFF.

The chain links TRBV12-3 or TRBV12-4 to TRBJ1-1; maybe TRBD1 (5 bases). The CDR3 extends over 16 amino acids. The V end lost 5 bases, the J end lost 1 base, and 17 bases lay between the germline ends. In DNA form, the CDR3 reads TGTGCCAGCAGTCCCCGAGATTGGGGGAGGAACACTGAAGCTTTCTTT. Amino acids: CASSPRDWGRNTEAFF.